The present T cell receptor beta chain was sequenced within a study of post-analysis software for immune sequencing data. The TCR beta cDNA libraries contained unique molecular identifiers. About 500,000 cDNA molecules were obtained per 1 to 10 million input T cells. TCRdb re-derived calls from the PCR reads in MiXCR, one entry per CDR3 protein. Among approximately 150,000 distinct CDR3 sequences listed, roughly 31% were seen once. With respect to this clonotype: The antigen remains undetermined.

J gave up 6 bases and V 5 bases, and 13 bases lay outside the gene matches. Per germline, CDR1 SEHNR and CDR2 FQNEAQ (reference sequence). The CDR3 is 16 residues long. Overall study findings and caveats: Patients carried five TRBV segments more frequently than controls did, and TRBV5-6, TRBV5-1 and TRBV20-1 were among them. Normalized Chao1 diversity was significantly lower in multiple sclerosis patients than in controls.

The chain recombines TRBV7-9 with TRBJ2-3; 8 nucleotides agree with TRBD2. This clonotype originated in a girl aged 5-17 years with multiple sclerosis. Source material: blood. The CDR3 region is CASSRRGAGEKDTQYF. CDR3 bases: TGTGCCAGCAGCCGGAGGGGAGCGGGGGAGAAGGATACGCAGTATTTT.